This entry features one T cell receptor (beta chain) sequence. This sample stems from a study of blood T cell repertoires in COVID-19. Looking at the study overall: Acute and convalescent COVID-19 samples came from the United States, Italy and Spain. PBMCs, B-cell-depleted T cells, or T cells provided the cDNA or gDNA that made up the material.

Study processing details: Quantification of nucleated cells was approximated via reference gene primer amplification. The assay was immunoSEQ multiplex PCR, and TCRdb's table has in-frame clones only and misses some. Clonal size and the V and J genes are those of that table, whereas D and trimming came from the DNA. The repertoire has some 74,000 clones, roughly 80% of them found once; the top ten carry more than 4.5%. There are 13 residues in the CDR3. Per the germline V gene, CDR1 is SNHLY and CDR2 is FYNNEI. The J segment lost 7 bases and the V segment lost 10 bases, leaving 9 bases of the junction unmatched.

This chain links TRBV2 with TRBJ2-7, with TRBD2 identical over 11 bases. Sample: peripheral blood. The source of this sequence is a woman at least 80 years old with active or convalescent COVID-19. Written as DNA, the CDR3 is TGTGCCACAACTAGCGGGAGACGGCGAGAGCAGTACTTC. It translates to CATTSGRRREQYF.